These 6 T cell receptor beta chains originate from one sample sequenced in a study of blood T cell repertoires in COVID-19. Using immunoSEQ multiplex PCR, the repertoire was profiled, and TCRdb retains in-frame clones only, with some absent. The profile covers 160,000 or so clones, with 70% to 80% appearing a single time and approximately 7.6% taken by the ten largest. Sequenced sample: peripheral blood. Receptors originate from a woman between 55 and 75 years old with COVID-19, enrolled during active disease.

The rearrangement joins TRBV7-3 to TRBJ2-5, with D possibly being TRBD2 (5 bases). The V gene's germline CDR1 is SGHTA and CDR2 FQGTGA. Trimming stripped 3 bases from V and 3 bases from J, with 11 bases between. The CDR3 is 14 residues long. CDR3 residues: CASSFGGGKETQYF. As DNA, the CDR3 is TGTGCCAGCAGCTTCGGTGGAGGTAAAGAGACCCAGTACTTC.

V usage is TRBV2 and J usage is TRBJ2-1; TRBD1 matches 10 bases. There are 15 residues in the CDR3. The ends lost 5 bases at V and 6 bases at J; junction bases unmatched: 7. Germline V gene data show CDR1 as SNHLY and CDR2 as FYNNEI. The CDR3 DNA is TGTGCCAGCAGTACCGGGACAGGGGCGACCAATGAGCAGTTCTTC. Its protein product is CASSTGTGATNEQFF.

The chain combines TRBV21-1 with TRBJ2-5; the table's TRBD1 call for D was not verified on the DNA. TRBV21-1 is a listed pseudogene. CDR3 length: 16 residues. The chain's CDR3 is CASSAFDPGIQETQYF. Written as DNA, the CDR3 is TGTGCCAGCAGCGCCTTCGATCCAGGAATCCAAGAGACCCAGTACTTC.

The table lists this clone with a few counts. This CDR3 reads CASSLAPDSEAFF. CDR3 nucleotide sequence: TGTGCCAGCAGCTTAGCCCCAGACAGTGAAGCTTTCTTT. V gene TRBV7-2 combines with J gene TRBJ1-1; D possibly corresponds to TRBD1 (5 bases). Germline V gene data show CDR1 as SGHTA and CDR2 as FQGNSA. The length of the CDR3 is 13 residues. V was clipped by 0 bases and J by 7 bases, with 9 bases between them.

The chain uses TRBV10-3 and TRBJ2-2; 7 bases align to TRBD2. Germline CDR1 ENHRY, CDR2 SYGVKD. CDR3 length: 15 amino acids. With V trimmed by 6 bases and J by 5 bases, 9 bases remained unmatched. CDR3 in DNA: TGTGCCATCAGGCGGGGGTCAACCTCAACCGGGGAGCTGTTTTTT. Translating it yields CAIRRGSTSTGELFF.

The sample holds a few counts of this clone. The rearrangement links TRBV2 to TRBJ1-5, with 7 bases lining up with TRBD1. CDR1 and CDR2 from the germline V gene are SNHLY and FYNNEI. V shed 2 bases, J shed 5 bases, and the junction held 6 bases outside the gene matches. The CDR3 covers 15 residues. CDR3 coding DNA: TGTGCCAGCAGTGAAACTAGACAGGGTCATCAGCCCCAGCATTTT. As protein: CASSETRQGHQPQHF.